The entry that follows covers one T cell receptor beta chain sequence. Its antigen remains unidentified. Per-nucleotide qualities are absent, and no much larger clonotype sits a single base away. The immunoSEQ Assay, which uses bias-controlled multiplex PCR amplification of genomic DNA, was used to profile TCRbeta CDR3 regions. The paper's data handling went like this. The absolute abundance of each unique TCRbeta CDR3 region was quantified after sequences were collapsed and filtered. Differential abundance was assessed using a binomial (Fisher-equivalent) model and a beta-binomial model in which time-dependent variance fitted from healthy donors was added. Clones with fewer than 5 combined templates were removed, and a clone was called differentially abundant if the clone's Benjamini-Hochberg FDR was below 0.01. Beta-binomial variance was modeled as a function of total template count across the two samples using the form v = (b*log(k)+a)^2. The table comes from immuneACCESS by way of TCRdb, which keeps in-frame sequences with V and J called. Part of the clones is missing from these tables; in studies checked, under half for an unresolved V gene and the rest for unknown reasons. V, J and clone size were drawn from that table, and D and trimming were deduced from the DNA. Here the sample has some 100,000 clones; roughly 90% occur a single time. 8.4% of the sample lies in the top ten.

This record comes from a study of identifying expanded T cells in peripheral blood (dated by TCRdb to about 2019). Some background on the complete study: Four technical replicates, made by sequencing separate aliquots from the same pool of genomic DNA, were compared pairwise.

The trim is 3 bases for V and 5 bases for J, with a gap of 13 bases between the germline ends. CDR1 and CDR2 are read off the germline V gene as MNHNS and SASEGT. The CDR3 contains 15 residues, cysteine and phenylalanine counted. Of the read, only the CDR3 DNA is kept; its 45 bases are in frame from base 1. During the collection period, no immune events, such as infections, were documented for the healthy donors. Time-dependent variance in a beta-binomial model of T-cell clone differential abundance was calibrated using healthy-donor blood repertoires as a training cohort. The training cohort comprised approximately ten healthy donors, 3 female and 7 male. Donor ages ranged from about 29 to 65 years, with an average of 43 years. Whole blood, obtained from a commercial supplier, was collected from each healthy donor at three time points spaced approximately two weeks apart. For immunosequencing, genomic DNA was extracted from unsorted whole blood.

Beyond this particular receptor, the publication reports: The authors expected that biological variance in healthy repertoires might rise further over much longer intervals, such as months to years. About 1.1 differentially abundant clones were flagged by the binomial model between technical replicates, whereas about 15 and 19 were flagged over roughly two weeks and four weeks, respectively. Variance in clone template counts between approximately 2-week samples significantly increased with total template count across all healthy donors. Across all healthy-donor time intervals, the beta-binomial model significantly cut both the number of clones called differentially abundant and the false-positive rate.

The sample taken for sequencing was blood. The chain couples TRBV6-1 to TRBJ2-2, and possibly TRBD1, on 5 matching bases. The clonotype was recovered from a person aged 18 to 75 in good health. The CDR3 corresponds to CASSEAPQGTGELFF. Here is the DNA: TGTGCCAGCAGTGAGGCCCCCCAGGGTACCGGGGAGCTGTTTTTT.